A selection of T cell receptor beta chains follows, all from one sample in a study of blood T cell repertoires in COVID-19. Clones were sequenced by immunoSEQ multiplex PCR, and TCRdb holds only the in-frame ones, with some missing. The sample has about 210,000 clones, about 88% seen once. Input material: peripheral blood. Source of these receptors: a middle-aged man with acute or convalescent COVID-19. CDR3s include the opening cysteine and the closing phenylalanine or tryptophan. A D gene is named only where the DNA matches it firmly. Size tells how often a clone was seen (once, few, many) or the class of an expanded clone, and some rows leave it out.

v_call,d_call,j_call,clone_size,cdr3_aa,cdr3_nt
TRBV7-9,.,TRBJ1-6,.,CASSLEGGYNSPLHF,TGTGCCAGCAGCTTAGAAGGGGGCTATAATTCACCCCTCCACTTT
TRBV6-5,.,TRBJ2-7,.,CASSYLGRGYEQYF,TGTGCCAGCAGTTACTTGGGCAGGGGATACGAGCAGTACTTC
TRBV6-2/TRBV6-3,TRBD2,TRBJ2-1,.,CASSLTSGNEQFF,TGTGCCAGCAGCCTGACTAGCGGGAATGAGCAGTTCTTC
TRBV2,.,TRBJ2-2,.,CASSGAKKVSGELFF,TGTGCCAGCAGTGGGGCGAAAAAGGTGTCCGGGGAGCTGTTTTTT
TRBV20-1,TRBD1,TRBJ1-2,once,CSATGGRGYTF,TGCAGTGCGACAGGGGGGCGCGGCTACACCTTC
TRBV28,TRBD1,TRBJ1-1,few,CASSGTGAGVNTEAFF,TGTGCCAGCAGTGGGACAGGGGCAGGGGTGAACACTGAAGCTTTCTTT
TRBV20-1,.,TRBJ1-2,.,CSASQGSLNYGYTF,TGCAGTGCCAGTCAGGGGAGCCTTAACTATGGCTACACCTTC
TRBV7-9,TRBD1,TRBJ1-5,.,CASSLGTGEMNQPQHF,TGTGCCAGCAGCTTAGGGACAGGGGAGATGAATCAGCCCCAGCATTTT
TRBV7-2,.,TRBJ2-2,.,CASSSPAGVTGELFF,TGTGCCAGCAGCTCCCCTGCGGGCGTCACCGGGGAGCTGTTTTTT
TRBV11-1,.,TRBJ2-3,.,CASSRDTGTSGQYF,TGTGCCAGCAGTCGTGACACCGGGACATCTGGGCAGTATTTT
TRBV7-6,TRBD1,TRBJ2-7,.,CASSGSTGSAYEQYF,TGTGCCAGCAGCGGCTCGACAGGGAGTGCCTACGAGCAGTACTTC
TRBV10-3,.,TRBJ2-7,.,CAITIDSNSYEQYF,TGTGCCATCACCATCGACTCCAACTCCTACGAGCAGTACTTC
TRBV20-1,TRBD1,TRBJ1-2,.,CSASGQGAYTF,TGCAGTGCTTCCGGACAGGGGGCTTACACCTTC
TRBV2,TRBD1,TRBJ1-2,.,CASSQGADGYTF,TGTGCCAGCAGTCAGGGGGCGGATGGCTACACCTTC
TRBV18,.,TRBJ1-1,.,CASSPASRPTTEAFF,TGTGCCAGCTCACCAGCTTCCAGGCCTACCACTGAAGCTTTCTTT
TRBV3-1/TRBV3-2,.,TRBJ1-6,.,CASSQIQGNNSPLHF,TGTGCCAGCAGCCAGATTCAGGGGAATAATTCACCCCTCCACTTT
TRBV5-1,TRBD2,TRBJ2-3,.,CASSLPLAGMLDTQYF,TGCGCCAGCAGCTTGCCGCTAGCGGGGATGTTGGATACGCAGTATTTT
TRBV7-9,TRBD2,TRBJ2-1,.,CASSTALLADNEQFF,TGTGCCAGCAGCACAGCATTACTAGCGGACAATGAGCAGTTCTTC
TRBV4-1,TRBD1,TRBJ2-6,few,CASSQLAGQGASGANVLTF,TGCGCCAGCAGCCAACTCGCGGGACAGGGGGCCTCTGGGGCCAACGTCCTGACTTTC
TRBV9,TRBD1,TRBJ1-5,many,CASSPGFRGPQPQHF,TGTGCCAGCAGCCCGGGGTTTAGGGGGCCCCAGCCCCAGCATTTT
TRBV7-8,TRBD2,TRBJ2-5,once,CASSAKLAGGVETQYF,TGTGCCAGCAGCGCTAAACTAGCGGGAGGTGTGGAGACCCAGTACTTC
TRBV20-1,.,TRBJ2-5,.,CSARARGTQYF,TGCAGTGCGCGAGCACGGGGGACCCAGTACTTC
TRBV19,TRBD1,TRBJ1-1,.,CASSIGQGSTEAFF,TGTGCCAGTAGTATCGGACAGGGTTCCACTGAAGCTTTCTTT
TRBV27,TRBD1,TRBJ1-1,.,CASSNQGDPTEAFF,TGTGCCAGCAGTAATCAGGGGGATCCCACTGAAGCTTTCTTT
TRBV14,TRBD2,TRBJ2-1,.,CASSQVSLWLAGGSYNEQFF,TGTGCCAGCAGCCAAGTCTCGCTTTGGCTAGCGGGGGGATCCTACAATGAGCAGTTCTTC
TRBV29-1,.,TRBJ2-1,once,CSVEDPLQPGGYGEQFF,TGCAGCGTTGAAGATCCTCTACAGCCCGGGGGTTATGGTGAGCAGTTCTTC
TRBV5-1,TRBD2,TRBJ2-5,.,CASSLYLAGGPETQYF,TGCGCCAGCAGCTTGTATCTAGCGGGGGGGCCAGAGACCCAGTACTTC
TRBV6-5,TRBD2,TRBJ2-7,.,CASSYMAGEGEQYF,TGTGCCAGCAGTTACATGGCGGGAGAAGGAGAGCAGTACTTC
TRBV6-5,.,TRBJ1-1,.,CASSYSTGPMNTEAFF,TGTGCCAGCAGTTACTCGACAGGTCCCATGAACACTGAAGCTTTCTTT
TRBV24-1,.,TRBJ1-2,.,CATSDYKEGYTF,TGTGCCACCAGTGATTACAAGGAGGGCTACACCTTC
TRBV11-2,.,TRBJ2-1,.,CASSLVGSLREQFF,TGTGCCAGCAGCTTAGTGGGCAGCCTAAGGGAGCAGTTCTTC
TRBV7-2,.,TRBJ2-3,.,CASSLQNTDTQYF,TGTGCCAGCAGCTTACAGAACACAGATACGCAGTATTTT
TRBV3-1/TRBV3-2,.,TRBJ1-2,.,CASSQDSSVNGYTF,TGTGCCAGCAGCCAAGATTCCAGTGTGAATGGCTACACCTTC
TRBV7-2,.,TRBJ1-3,once,CASSPFGRATGNTIYF,TGTGCCAGCAGCCCCTTCGGGAGGGCGACTGGAAACACCATATATTTT
TRBV12-3/TRBV12-4,.,TRBJ1-3,.,CASRRDLGNTIYF,TGTGCCAGCAGGCGGGACCTGGGAAACACCATATATTTT
TRBV10-3,.,TRBJ2-7,once,CAISEYEGSSNYEQYF,TGTGCCATCAGTGAGTACGAGGGTTCAAGCAACTACGAGCAGTACTTC
TRBV19,.,TRBJ1-2,.,CASSIILGAATGYTF,TGTGCCAGTAGTATAATTCTGGGGGCCGCGACTGGCTACACCTTC
TRBV28,TRBD2,TRBJ2-7,.,CASSTTSGSSYEQYF,TGTGCCAGCAGTACGACTAGCGGGAGCTCCTACGAGCAGTACTTC
TRBV5-5,TRBD1,TRBJ2-5,.,CASSFIPLGQLETQYF,TGTGCCAGCAGCTTCATACCCCTGGGACAGTTGGAGACCCAGTACTTC
TRBV5-1,TRBD1,TRBJ2-5,.,CASSFNRGTETQYF,TGCGCCAGCAGCTTTAACAGGGGAACGGAGACCCAGTACTTC
TRBV27,.,TRBJ1-3,.,CASSLYSNRDGNTIYF,TGTGCCAGCAGTTTATATTCGAACAGAGATGGAAACACCATATATTTT
TRBV6-2/TRBV6-3,.,TRBJ2-2,.,CASSYLGAGTGELFF,TGTGCCAGCAGTTACCTGGGAGCGGGCACCGGGGAGCTGTTTTTT
TRBV18,TRBD2,TRBJ2-7,.,CASSPSGTSGYEQYF,TGTGCCAGCTCACCTTCGGGGACTAGCGGTTACGAGCAGTACTTC
TRBV7-9,TRBD1,TRBJ1-1,.,CASSPPDREAPEAFF,TGTGCCAGCAGCCCCCCGGACAGGGAAGCGCCTGAAGCTTTCTTT
TRBV5-4,TRBD2,TRBJ2-7,.,CASSPSGSGYEQYF,TGTGCCAGCAGCCCTAGCGGGAGTGGCTACGAGCAGTACTTC
TRBV7-9,.,TRBJ1-1,.,CASKPWSMNTEAFF,TGTGCCAGCAAGCCTTGGAGCATGAACACTGAAGCTTTCTTT
TRBV29-1,.,TRBJ2-5,.,CSVEVPGPGVWGTQYF,TGCAGCGTTGAAGTCCCAGGGCCGGGGGTTTGGGGGACCCAGTACTTC
TRBV5-4,.,TRBJ2-2,.,CASSYGGQPGELFF,TGTGCCAGCAGCTATGGGGGCCAACCCGGGGAGCTGTTTTTT
TRBV18,TRBD1,TRBJ2-7,.,CASSPGTGGWEQYF,TGTGCCAGCTCACCGGGGACAGGGGGTTGGGAGCAGTACTTC
TRBV19,.,TRBJ2-7,.,CASSITAGLLIHEQYF,TGTGCCAGTAGTATTACGGCGGGACTCCTAATCCACGAGCAGTACTTC
TRBV6-6,TRBD2,TRBJ2-1,.,CATLGLAGHNEQFF,TGTGCCACCCTGGGACTAGCGGGTCACAATGAGCAGTTCTTC